Reported below is one TCR beta chain. This clone was seen just once. Its antigen is not yet known. No much larger clone is present one base from it, and per-base qualities are unavailable. These data come from a study of blood T cell repertoires in COVID-19 (dated by TCRdb to 2018 to 2020). Looking at the study overall: The collaborator samples originated in the United States, Italy and Spain and spanned the acute and convalescent phases of COVID-19. The prospective study material was composed of cDNA or gDNA derived from T cells, B-cell-depleted T cells, or PBMCs. The dataset comprised deeply sampled blood TCRbeta repertoires from subjects exposed to, actively infected with, or recovered from COVID-19. Where available, HLA class I and class II types were obtained from metadata supplied by the sample provider rather than from assay-based typing. Nearly every sample came with metadata listing a de-identified subject ID, COVID-19 status, age in years and sex. A freely available public database, intended as a resource for researchers studying the immune response to SARS-CoV-2, is where the repertoires were released. The samples were drawn from two sources: the first 160 participants of the ongoing ImmuneRACE study, and 1,000 to 1,500 subjects contributed by 6 global collaborators. Overall study results and their limits: How much clinical and demographic metadata was included differed by source and by participant, and the metadata was provided uncurated.

TCRbeta CDR3 regions were amplified from genomic DNA using the immunoSEQ Assay, a bias-controlled multiplex PCR. The published analysis was carried out like this. Nucleated cell counts per sample were estimated from amplification of reference gene primers within the assay. To quantify the absolute abundance of each unique TCRbeta CDR3 rearrangement, sequence reads were collapsed and filtered. Productive Simpson clonality was computed per sample as the square root of Simpson's diversity index over productive rearrangements. The clones in this table, taken by TCRdb from immuneACCESS, are in-frame only. Not every clone is retained; where verified, under half of the shortfall comes from an unresolved V gene, and the cause of the rest is unknown. The DNA gave D and trimming, while V, J and clone size come from that table. The sample table lists 450,000 or so clones, about 90% of them with a count of one. Roughly 0.76% of the sample belongs to the ten largest clones.

One collaborating source in Seattle enrolled patients during active infection and followed them longitudinally through the course of disease. The collaborating institutions used their own protocols to collect whole blood in K2EDTA tubes. For TCRbeta analysis, collaborators shipped samples as frozen whole blood, isolated PBMCs, or DNA extracted from either of those sample types. The CDR3 starts with the cysteine, ends with the phenylalanine, and has 15 residues. Just CDR3 DNA is preserved here, 45 bases in frame from base 1. The germline V gene (reference sequence) supplies CDR1 SGHNT and CDR2 YYREEE. For this chain, trimming is 0 bases at the V end and 6 bases at the J end, and the number of junction bases without a gene match is 4.

The clonotype was recovered from a man between 18 and 35 years old with COVID-19, enrolled during active disease. Source material: peripheral blood. This receptor chain uses TRBV5-4 and TRBJ2-2, and TRBD2 aligns with 8 junction nucleotides. CDR3 sequence: CASSLDGRASGELFF. The DNA sequence is given as TGTGCCAGCAGCTTGGACGGGAGGGCCTCCGGGGAGCTGTTTTTT.